Shown below are 17 T cell receptor beta chains from a single sample sequenced in a study of cytomegalovirus exposure and HLA in healthy donors. Researchers ran the PCR with 60 Vbeta and 13 Jbeta primers. TCRdb's table, derived via immunoSEQ multiplex PCR, lists solely in-frame clones and lacks some. The sample table sets out under 45,000 clones. The sequenced material came from PBMCs. The receptors here all came from a male donor in good health and CMV-seronegative.

The chain couples TRBV6-5 to TRBJ1-2; D may be TRBD1 (5 bases). CDR1 is MNHEY and CDR2 is SVGAGI in the germline V gene. The CDR3 runs 15 residues. V dropped 4 bases and J dropped 2 bases, with 14 bases sitting between them. CDR3 amino acids: CASSSSLAGNYGYTF. The CDR3 bases are TGTGCCAGCAGTTCCTCCCTCGCAGGGAACTATGGCTACACCTTC.

The chain recombines TRBV15 with TRBJ2-4; tentatively, D is TRBD1 (7 bases). The CDR3 runs 23 residues. Germline lookup yields CDR1 LNHNV and CDR2 YYDKDF (reference sequence). The V end was cut by 0 bases, the J end by 1 base, with 31 bases between. CDR3 DNA sequence: TGTGCCACCAGCAGAGAGTTCTCTGGGTACAGGGGAGGATTAACTATGGCCAAAAACATTCAGTACTTC. Amino acid sequence: CATSREFSGYRGGLTMAKNIQYF.

The rearrangement joins TRBV18 to TRBJ2-6, with D unresolved. Germline lookup yields CDR1 KGHSH and CDR2 LQKENI. V gave up 5 bases and J gave up 7 bases, with 18 bases separating them. The CDR3 runs 16 residues. The CDR3 DNA reads TGTGCCAGCTCATCCCGAACCCCTTTAGTTGCCAACGTCCTGACTTTC. Encoded protein: CASSSRTPLVANVLTF.

The rearrangement joins TRBV27 to TRBJ1-2, with 7 bases lining up with TRBD1. The germline CDR1 and CDR2 sequences are MNHEY and SMNVEV (reference sequence). The CDR3 consists of 16 residues. Trimming removed 5 bases from V and 6 bases from J; junction bases left unmatched: 15. CDR3 loop: CASSPVQGYEGHGYTF. CDR3 DNA: TGTGCCAGCAGTCCGGTACAGGGGTACGAGGGTCATGGCTACACCTTC.

The chain joins TRBV6-1 to TRBJ2-3; 9 bases agree with TRBD2. The V gene's germline CDR1 is MNHNS and CDR2 SASEGT. V lost 1 base to trimming and J lost 5 bases; unmatched junction nucleotides: 7. The CDR3 runs to 16 residues. CDR3 coding DNA: TGTGCCAGCAGTGAAGTAGGCGGGGGGGCTGTAGATACGCAGTATTTT. It is translated as CASSEVGGGAVDTQYF.

The rearrangement uses TRBV6-1 and TRBJ1-5; 9 nucleotides agree with TRBD1. Germline lookup yields CDR1 MNHNS and CDR2 SASEGT. Trimming at V came to 0 bases and at J to 15 bases, leaving 0 bases not matched to a gene. The CDR3 loop spans 11 amino acids. CDR3 DNA: TGTGCCAGCAGTGAAGCGGGACAGGGGCATTTT. It yields the protein CASSEAGQGHF.

This sequence joins TRBV27 and TRBJ1-1; D might be TRBD1 (5 bases). Looked up from germline, CDR1 is MNHEY and CDR2 is SMNVEV (reference sequence). The CDR3 is 15 residues long. Deletions cut 0 bases from V and 5 bases from J, with 13 bases between. Written as DNA, the CDR3 is TGTGCCAGCAGTTTATCGTCGACAGTCTCTACTGAAGCTTTCTTT. It yields the protein CASSLSSTVSTEAFF.

The chain carries TRBV7-2 and TRBJ2-5; TRBD2 is a possible D gene (7 bases). The V end was cut by 3 bases, the J end by 4 bases, with 12 bases between. The CDR3 consists of 14 residues. CDR1 SGHTA and CDR2 FQGNSA come from the germline V gene. DNA of the CDR3: TGTGCCAGCAGCTTCGGGGGGCCCGGAGAGACCCAGTACTTC. Translated: CASSFGGPGETQYF.

The chain employs TRBV7-3 and TRBJ2-2, with 13 bases identical to TRBD2. The CDR3 runs to 16 residues. The V gene end was trimmed by 5 bases and the J gene end by 7 bases; junction bases not matched to a gene: 7. In germline, CDR1 is SGHTA, CDR2 FQGTGA. In nucleotides, the CDR3 is TGTGCCAGCAGCCCAAGACTAGCGGGGGGCCACGGGGAGCTGTTTTTT. Its protein product is CASSPRLAGGHGELFF.

The chain carries TRBV5-1 and TRBJ1-2, with TRBD1 as a possible D gene (5 bases). V was pared by 0 bases and J by 6 bases, with 9 bases between. This CDR3 contains 13 residues. CDR1 and CDR2 from the germline V gene are SGHRS and YFSETQ. The CDR3 nucleotides read TGCGCCAGCAGCTTGGCGGAAGGGGATGGCTACACCTTC. Its protein is CASSLAEGDGYTF.

The rearrangement uses TRBV19 and TRBJ2-1, with 9 bases that match TRBD2. This CDR3 has 15 residues. V lost 0 bases and J lost 7; bases outside the gene matches: 4. CDR1 and CDR2 from the germline V gene are LNHDA and SQIVND (reference sequence). The CDR3 DNA reads as TGTGCCAGTAGTATAGATCGGGCGGGGGGGAATGAGCAGTTCTTC. Translated, it gives CASSIDRAGGNEQFF.

The CDR3 DNA reads TGTGCCAGCAGCACGCGGGTGCTACAAGAGACCCAGTACTTC. Translation gives CASSTRVLQETQYF. V and J are TRBV7-9 and TRBJ2-5; perhaps TRBD2 as D (5 bases). The germline V gene encodes CDR1 SEHNR and CDR2 FQNEAQ (reference sequence). V shed 5 bases and J shed 2 bases, with 12 bases lying between them. This CDR3 is built from 14 residues. Combining the CDR3 with reference TRBV7-9 and TRBJ2-5 gives the whole variable domain DTGVSQNPRHKITKRGQNVTFRCDPISEHNRLYWYRQTLGQGPEFLTYFQNEAQLEKSRLLSDRFSAERPKGSFSTLEIQRTEQGDSAMYLCASSTRVLQETQYFGPGTRLLVL.

Judged by frequency, this clone is medium-sized. J is TRBJ2-1 and V is TRBV19; D is unresolved. The CDR3 sequence is 13 residues long. Germline V lookup: CDR1 LNHDA, CDR2 SQIVND (reference sequence). Trimming shortened V by 0 bases and J by 7 bases, and 7 bases separated the two germline ends. The CDR3 DNA sequence: TGTGCCAGTAGTATAGATATCCGGAATGAGCAGTTCTTC. It is translated as CASSIDIRNEQFF.

The chain recombines TRBV7-9 with TRBJ2-5, with 11 bases lining up with TRBD1. Unmatched junction bases numbered 13, after V lost 2 bases and J lost 5 bases. CDR1 and CDR2 from the germline V gene are SEHNR and FQNEAQ (reference sequence). CDR3 size: 18 residues. CDR3 sequence reads: CASSLLPLRDRGSETQYF. The CDR3, as DNA: TGTGCCAGCAGCTTACTCCCCCTCCGGGACAGGGGGTCTGAGACCCAGTACTTC.

The rearrangement uses TRBV18 and TRBJ2-5; TRBD2 is a possible D gene (7 bases). The V gene's germline CDR1 is KGHSH and CDR2 LQKENI. V dropped 0 bases and J dropped 4 bases, with 12 bases sitting between them. The CDR3 totals 15 residues. CDR3 DNA sequence: TGTGCCAGCTCACCACCAGGGGGGGAGAGAGAGACCCAGTACTTC. This sequence encodes CASSPPGGERETQYF.

The V gene is TRBV6-1, the J gene TRBJ1-5; TRBD1 is a possible D gene (5 bases). Germline V gene data show CDR1 as MNHNS and CDR2 as SASEGT. The V end lost 1 base, the J end lost 9 bases, and 10 bases lay between the germline ends. This CDR3 is built from 13 residues. The chain's CDR3 is CASSEDVGAPQHF. The CDR3 DNA reads as TGTGCCAGCAGTGAAGATGTAGGGGCGCCCCAGCATTTT.

The CDR3 sequence is CASRIRTGGPYEQYF. CDR3 DNA: TGTGCCAGCAGAATAAGGACAGGGGGTCCCTACGAGCAGTACTTC. The chain recombines TRBV6-5 with TRBJ2-7, with TRBD1 matching over 10 bases. Germline trimming cut 6 bases from V and 2 bases from J; bases unmatched to any gene: 7. Germline V gives CDR1 MNHEY, CDR2 SVGAGI. This CDR3 has 15 amino acids.